This T cell receptor (beta chain) was sequenced in a study of T cells in Graves' hyperthyroidism and ophthalmopathy. Germline lookup yields CDR1 GTSNPN and CDR2 SVGIG (reference sequence). CDR3 length equals 14 residues. V lost 1 base, J lost 3 bases, and 10 bases lay in between. Researchers amplified the TCR beta CDR3 regions from RNA transcripts. The TCR CDR3 first-round RT-PCR relied on the HTBI primer set. A single record per CDR3 protein comes from TCRdb applying MiXCR to the multiplex PCR reads. In the table there are under 300,000 distinct CDR3 sequences, 20% to 25% of which are singletons. Overall study results and limits: Most thyroid clonotypes that were expanded above 0.001 also turned up in blood.

Many counts were recorded for this clonotype. Its antigen is unknown. What was sequenced was blood. J is TRBJ1-5 and V is TRBV30; unclear D gene. This receptor was taken from a man between 35 and 55 years old with Graves' hyperthyroidism that later progressed to Graves' ophthalmopathy. CDR3 region: CAWSGGRINQPQHF. The CDR3 DNA follows: TGTGCCTGGAGTGGAGGTAGGATCAATCAGCCCCAGCATTTT.